The next 20 T cell receptor beta chains were all read from a single sample in a study of control samples from healthy donors and cancer patients. Data came from immunoSEQ multiplex PCR; TCRdb stores just in-frame clones and leaves some out. This sample yields 100,000 or so clones, of which roughly 86% are seen a single time; roughly 9.8% belongs to the top ten. The sample comprised blood. These receptor sequences come from a woman aged 55-75 years in good health.

The rearrangement joins TRBV21-1 to TRBJ2-4; no DNA check was done on the table's D call, TRBD2. TRBV21-1 has pseudogene status. The CDR3 extends over 15 amino acids. The CDR3 protein is CASSKDYIAKNIQYF. The CDR3 DNA reads TGTGCCAGCAGCAAGGACTATATAGCCAAAAACATTCAGTACTTC.

The chain joins TRBV4-1 to TRBJ1-6; TRBD1 matches at 9 bases. The J segment lost 6 bases and the V segment lost 0 bases, leaving 6 bases of the junction unmatched. Per the germline V gene, CDR1 is MGHRA and CDR2 is YSYEKL. This CDR3 has 17 amino acids. This CDR3 is CASSQDWDRVRNSPLHF. CDR3 nucleotides: TGCGCCAGCAGCCAAGATTGGGACAGGGTGCGTAATTCACCCCTCCACTTT.

The J gene is TRBJ2-2, the V gene TRBV5-1, with D perhaps matching TRBD1 (5 bases). Germline assignment: CDR1 SGHRS and CDR2 YFSETQ. This CDR3 spans 13 amino acids. Trimming left V 3 bases short and J 4 bases short, with 7 bases between. CDR3 residues: CASSSQGTGELFF. The CDR3 coding sequence is TGCGCCAGCAGCTCCCAGGGCACCGGGGAGCTGTTTTTT.

The J gene is TRBJ1-6, the V gene TRBV6-6; D possibly corresponds to TRBD1 (5 bases). Germline loops: CDR1 MNHNY, CDR2 SVGAGI (reference sequence). Trimming shortened V by 5 bases and J by 10 bases, and 15 bases separated the two germline ends. This CDR3 region has 14 residues. The CDR3 bases are TGTGCCAGCAGTCCTAGGGGAGGTGGATCACCCCTCCACTTT. Protein: CASSPRGGGSPLHF.

By its share, this clone is medium-sized (0.01 to 0.1%). The rearrangement uses TRBV5-1 and TRBJ2-7; TRBD2 might be the D (7 bases). V dropped 0 bases and J dropped 3 bases, with 13 bases sitting between them. Germline CDR1 is SGHRS and CDR2 is YFSETQ. The CDR3 has 15 residues. The CDR3 here is CASSLAGGGGYEQYF. The DNA of the CDR3 is TGCGCCAGCAGCTTGGCCGGGGGAGGGGGCTACGAGCAGTACTTC.

V gene TRBV24-1 combines with J gene TRBJ2-3; 9 bases agree with TRBD1. This CDR3 comprises 16 residues. V gave up 5 bases and J gave up 6 bases; unmatched junction bases: 11. The V gene's germline CDR1 is KGHDR and CDR2 SFDVKD. CDR3 residues: CATSVGQGLKGDTQYF. The DNA for the CDR3 is TGTGCCACCAGTGTTGGACAGGGGTTGAAAGGGGATACGCAGTATTTT.

This CDR3 reads CASRRKVGELFF. The CDR3 DNA follows: TGTGCCAGCAGACGGAAGGTCGGGGAGCTGTTTTTT. The chain carries TRBV6-5 and TRBJ2-2; no clear D. CDR1 and CDR2 from the germline V gene are MNHEY and SVGAGI. V was trimmed by 6 bases and J by 7 bases, leaving 9 bases between them. The CDR3 consists of 12 residues.

The chain is built from TRBV5-4 and TRBJ2-7; D not certain. The germline V gene encodes CDR1 SGHNT and CDR2 YYREEE (reference sequence). The CDR3 contains 15 residues. V was clipped by 0 bases and J by 2 bases, with 12 bases between them. CDR3 coding DNA: TGTGCCAGCAGCTTGGCTGACCGCGGTACCTACGAGCAGTACTTC. Encoded protein: CASSLADRGTYEQYF.

V is TRBV3-1 (or the pseudogene TRBV3-2) and J is TRBJ1-5; D call uncertain. The V gene lost 4 bases and the J gene lost 3 bases, with 10 bases spanning the gap. The CDR3 spans 14 residues. The germline CDR1 and CDR2 sequences are LGHDT and YNNKEL (reference sequence). CDR3 nucleotides: TGTGCCAGCAGCCGTGGACTCCCCAATCAGCCCCAGCATTTT. Its protein product is CASSRGLPNQPQHF.

The chain uses TRBV5-1 and TRBJ2-7; D possibly corresponds to TRBD1 (5 bases). The CDR3 contains 17 residues. V lost 0 bases, J lost 2 bases, and 18 bases lay in between. Looked up from germline, CDR1 is SGHRS and CDR2 is YFSETQ. The CDR3 here is CASSLAGAAQSTYEQYF. DNA of the CDR3: TGCGCCAGCAGCTTGGCTGGGGCAGCTCAAAGTACCTACGAGCAGTACTTC.

About this clone: In the same sample, other DNA sequences code for this CDR3. The gene calls are TRBV7-9 and TRBJ1-1; no reliable D call. Germline lookup yields CDR1 SEHNR and CDR2 FQNEAQ (reference sequence). V was trimmed by 1 base and J by 1 base, leaving 7 bases between them. The CDR3 runs to 14 residues. The CDR3 protein is CASSLGAGNTEAFF. The CDR3 nucleotides are TGTGCCAGCAGCTTAGGGGCAGGGAACACTGAAGCTTTCTTT.

The V and J genes are TRBV16 and TRBJ2-1; tentatively, D is TRBD2 (5 bases). V was clipped by 1 base and J by 7 bases, with 8 bases between them. The V gene's germline CDR1 is KGHSY and CDR2 FQNENV. CDR3 length equals 13 residues. The DNA of the CDR3 is TGTGCCAGCAGCCAATTTTCGGGGAATGAGCAGTTCTTC. It yields the protein CASSQFSGNEQFF. Variable domain in full (rest from reference TRBV16 and TRBJ2-1): GEEVAQTPKHLVRGEGQKAKLYCAPIKGHSYVFWYQQVLKNEFKFLISFQNENVFDETGMPKERFSAKCLPNSPCSLEIQATKLEDSAVYFCASSQFSGNEQFFGPGTRLTVL.

J is TRBJ2-1 and V is TRBV3-1 (or the pseudogene TRBV3-2), with TRBD2 matching 11 bases. The trim removed 4 bases at V and 4 bases at J, leaving 0 bases unmatched. This CDR3 is 14 amino acids long. The germline V gene has CDR1 LGHDT and CDR2 YNNKEL (reference sequence). The CDR3 sequence: CASSRLAGYNEQFF. The CDR3 coding sequence is TGTGCCAGCAGCCGACTAGCGGGGTACAATGAGCAGTTCTTC.

The V call is TRBV11-3, the J call TRBJ2-5, with D uncertain. Trimming removed 1 base from V and 5 bases from J, with 8 bases in between. The CDR3 totals 13 residues. Looked up from germline, CDR1 is SGHNT and CDR2 is YENEEA. CDR3 region: CASSLGPWETQYF. For the CDR3, the DNA is TGTGCCAGCAGCTTAGGACCTTGGGAGACCCAGTACTTC. The whole variable domain, remainder taken from reference TRBV11-3 and TRBJ2-5, is EAGVVQSPRYKIIEKKQPVAFWCNPISGHNTLYWYLQNLGQGPELLIRYENEEAVDDSQLPKDRFSAERLKGVDSTLKIQPAELGDSAVYLCASSLGPWETQYFGPGTRLLVL.

Notes on this clone: This sample includes further DNA sequences coding for the same CDR3. This chain connects TRBV19 to TRBJ2-2; TRBD2 matches 7 bases. The CDR3 length is 15 residues. The junction had 8 bases not matched to a gene; V was cut back by 7 bases and J by 3 bases. In germline, CDR1 is LNHDA, CDR2 SQIVND (reference sequence). The CDR3 is CASKWGGLDTGELFF. The CDR3 DNA sequence: TGTGCCAGTAAATGGGGGGGTCTGGACACCGGGGAGCTGTTTTTT.

This clone was seen once. The chain is built from TRBV2 and TRBJ2-3; no firm D call. The germline CDR1 and CDR2 sequences are SNHLY and FYNNEI. This CDR3 spans 11 amino acids. Trimming removed 0 bases from V and 5 bases from J, with 0 bases in between. CDR3 DNA: TGTGCCAGCAGTGAAGCAGATACGCAGTATTTT. Amino acids: CASSEADTQYF.

The chain recombines TRBV4-1 with TRBJ1-1, with a tentative D call TRBD1 (5 bases). CDR1 and CDR2 from the germline V gene are MGHRA and YSYEKL. The CDR3 sequence is 18 residues long. V gave up 0 bases and J gave up 4 bases, with 21 bases separating them. CDR3 residues: CASSQELQRGGWGTEAFF. The CDR3 DNA is TGCGCCAGCAGCCAAGAACTGCAGCGTGGGGGATGGGGCACTGAAGCTTTCTTT.

The chain links TRBV28 to TRBJ2-1; perhaps D is TRBD1 or TRBD2 (5 bases each). This CDR3 is built from 14 residues. Germline V gene lookup returns CDR1 MDHEN and CDR2 SYDVKM. V gave up 2 bases and J gave up 4 bases, with 9 bases separating them. CDR3 residues: CASSLGTKYNEQFF. The CDR3 nucleotides are TGTGCCAGCAGTTTAGGGACCAAATACAATGAGCAGTTCTTC.

This chain joins TRBV29-1 and TRBJ1-1; maybe TRBD1 (5 bases). CDR1 and CDR2 (germline): SQVTM, ANQGSEA. The CDR3 is made up of 13 amino acids. The V end lost 6 bases, the J end lost 0 bases, and 11 bases lay between the germline ends. CDR3 sequence reads: CSVGGRLNTEAFF. The CDR3 DNA reads as TGCAGCGTGGGGGGACGGTTGAACACTGAAGCTTTCTTT. Drawing the rest from reference TRBV29-1 and TRBJ1-1, the complete variable domain is SAVISQKPSRDICQRGTSLTIQCQVDSQVTMMFWYRQQPGQSLTLIATANQGSEATYESGFVIDKFPISRPNLTFSTLTVSNMSPEDSSIYLCSVGGRLNTEAFFGQGTRLTVV.

The V and J genes are TRBV27 and TRBJ1-2, with 9 bases lining up with TRBD1. CDR3 size: 13 residues. V dropped 5 bases and J dropped 8; count of bases not matched to a gene: 6. The germline V gene has CDR1 MNHEY and CDR2 SMNVEV (reference sequence). CDR3 sequence: CASSQGQGLGYTF. CDR3 DNA sequence: TGTGCCAGCAGTCAAGGACAGGGGCTCGGCTACACCTTC.